This TCR beta chain was obtained from a study of blood T cells in healthy people across ages. Study-level information: In model experiments, template switching was able to capture about one barcoded beta molecule for every two T cells that were present.

Details on this clonotype: Its antigen is currently unknown.

A second PCR of 7 to 11 cycles used a sample-barcoded 5' primer and a J-beta primer mix. TCRdb re-analysed the 5' RACE reads in MiXCR, keeping a single row per CDR3 protein. Among 2 million or so distinct CDR3 sequences listed, about 49% were seen once. V was cut by 5 bases and J by 0 bases, with 8 bases left in between. The CDR3 is made up of 15 amino acids. Germline V gives CDR1 MNHNS, CDR2 SASEGT. Broader study findings: Older age coincided with a roughly linear decline in TCR beta diversity per million T cells. Researchers deemed the diversity estimates from one million T cells underestimates.

The sample taken for sequencing was blood. The source is a woman in her thirties or forties in good health. This chain connects TRBV6-1 to TRBJ2-6, with D unclear. The CDR3 reads CASSKQPSGANVLTF. CDR3 sequence (DNA): TGTGCCAGCAGTAAACAGCCCTCTGGGGCCAACGTCCTGACTTTC.